What follows are 31 T cell receptor beta chains derived from one specimen sequenced in a study of metastatic and nonmetastatic thyroid tumors (TCRdb year 2020). No patient had received any treatment before thyroid surgery. Library creation used PCR. The instrument given in TCRdb is Illumina HiSeq 4000. Clones were called with MiXCR by TCRdb after fastp trimmed the public reads at Q25, and only in-frame beta chains were retained. Present in this sample are over 50,000 clones, almost 30% of which were seen just once. Jointly, the top ten make up less than 20% of the sample. The sample consisted of blood. The receptors were gathered from a female donor with papillary thyroid cancer or a benign thyroid nodule (not recorded which). Some clones in this sample may be carry-over from other donors' samples.

The V call is TRBV12-3 or TRBV12-4, the J call TRBJ2-2; D possibly corresponds to TRBD2 (5 bases). The length of the CDR3 is 13 residues. Trimming shortened V by 4 bases and J by 5 bases, and 8 bases separated the two germline ends. The CDR3 DNA sequence: TGTGCCAGCAGTTACAGAGGGACCGGGGAGCTGTTTTTT. This gives the protein CASSYRGTGELFF.

The chain couples TRBV4-2 to TRBJ2-2; no firm D call. CDR3 length: 15 amino acids. CDR1 is LGHNA, CDR2 YNFKEQ, per germline. V gave up 0 bases and J gave up 5 bases, with 10 bases separating them. The CDR3 spells CASSQDHGSTGELFF. CDR3 nucleotides: TGTGCCAGCAGCCAAGATCATGGCAGTACCGGGGAGCTGTTTTTT.

This clone was picked up a small number of times. V usage is TRBV6-1 and J usage is TRBJ1-6; D is unclear. Trimming took off 4 bases at V and 0 bases at J, with 7 bases between the two ends. The CDR3 has 15 amino acids. Germline V gene sequence: CDR1 MNHNS, CDR2 SASEGT. The CDR3 reads CASSVVSSYNSPLHF. The CDR3 bases are TGTGCCAGCAGTGTAGTTAGCTCCTATAATTCACCCCTCCACTTT.

This clone is medium-sized within its sample. V gene TRBV7-2 combines with J gene TRBJ2-1, with 10 bases aligning to TRBD2. This CDR3 is 16 amino acids long. Germline V gene sequence: CDR1 SGHTA, CDR2 FQGNSA. The J segment lost 6 bases and the V segment lost 0 bases, leaving 5 bases of the junction unmatched. CDR3 in amino acids: CASSLALSGRANEQFF. The CDR3 region has the DNA TGTGCCAGCAGCTTAGCGCTAAGCGGGAGGGCCAATGAGCAGTTCTTC.

This clone was seen ten or more times. The J gene is TRBJ2-7, the V gene TRBV13; D gene ambiguous. Germline V gene lookup returns CDR1 PRHDT and CDR2 FYEKMQ (reference sequence). V lost 6 bases to trimming and J lost 6 bases, with 15 bases between them. The CDR3 contains 13 residues. The CDR3, as DNA: TGTGCCAGCAGGGCGGAACCTCTCCTCGAGCAGTACTTC. Residues: CASRAEPLLEQYF.

V gene TRBV5-1 combines with J gene TRBJ2-1, with a weak D call TRBD2 (6 bases). CDR1 and CDR2 from the germline V gene are SGHRS and YFSETQ. V was shortened by 5 bases and J by 5 bases, with 14 bases between the two germline ends. This CDR3 has 14 residues. CDR3 bases: TGCGCCAGCAGTCAGTGGGGGGTGGACAATGAGCAGTTCTTC. Translating it yields CASSQWGVDNEQFF.

The gene calls are TRBV27 and TRBJ1-5, with D maybe TRBD1 (5 bases). Trimming took 5 bases from V and 1 from J, leaving 15 bases between them. Germline V gene lookup returns CDR1 MNHEY and CDR2 SMNVEV (reference sequence). This CDR3 comprises 16 residues. CDR3 bases: TGTGCCAGCAGTGTAGCCGGGACTACGAGCAATCAGCCCCAGCATTTT. Protein sequence: CASSVAGTTSNQPQHF.

For the CDR3, the DNA is TGTGCCAGCAGGATAGGACTAGCGGGACAAGAGACCCAGTACTTC. Encoded protein: CASRIGLAGQETQYF. The chain has TRBV11-2 and TRBJ2-5, with 12 positions matching TRBD2. The CDR3 totals 15 residues. Per the germline V gene, CDR1 is SGHAT and CDR2 is FQNNGV. Losses at the gene ends were 6 bases for V and 2 bases for J; bases not matched to a gene: 4.

A remark on this clone: One end of the junction does not line up with germline, which may come from a read error. V and J are TRBV6-1 and TRBJ2-3; D may match TRBD1 or TRBD2 (6 bases each). This CDR3 contains 13 residues. Germline lookup yields CDR1 MNHNS and CDR2 SASEGT. Here the CDR3 reads CASSGLRGDTQYF. The CDR3, as DNA: TGTGCCAGCAGTGGCCTTAGGGGGGATACACAGTATTTT.

This chain uses TRBV20-1 with TRBJ1-1; D not certain. Trimming removed 3 bases from V and 6 bases from J, with 20 bases in between. Germline V gives CDR1 DFQATT, CDR2 SNEGSKA (reference sequence). The CDR3 loop spans 15 amino acids. CDR3: CSASVMGKKGAEAFF. The CDR3 DNA sequence: TGCAGTGCTAGTGTAATGGGAAAAAAAGGCGCTGAAGCTTTCTTT.

There are a few counts of this clone. The chain carries TRBV6-1 and TRBJ2-1; D is uncertain. Trimming removed 6 bases at V and 7 bases at J, with 13 bases between. CDR1 is MNHNS and CDR2 is SASEGT in the germline V gene. CDR3 length: 13 residues. CDR3 protein: CASRPGAGNEQFF. CDR3 nucleotide sequence: TGTGCCAGCAGACCTGGAGCCGGGAATGAGCAGTTCTTC.

The chain uses TRBV30 and TRBJ2-2; D is undetermined. Per the germline V gene, CDR1 is GTSNPN and CDR2 is SVGIG (reference sequence). V was pared by 0 bases and J by 5 bases, with 13 bases between. The CDR3 is 15 residues long. This chain's CDR3 is CAWSVGQAGTGELFF. In nucleotides, the CDR3 is TGTGCCTGGAGTGTAGGGCAGGCAGGTACCGGGGAGCTGTTTTTT.

Only a few counts were recorded for this clone. The chain links TRBV12-3 or TRBV12-4 to TRBJ1-2; weak D call: TRBD1 (6 bases). This CDR3 has 16 amino acids. V gave up 3 bases and J gave up 0 bases, with 14 bases separating them. CDR3 coding DNA: TGTGCCAGCAGTTTGGGTCCAGACAGGCCTAACTATGGCTACACCTTC. Translating it yields CASSLGPDRPNYGYTF.

The table lists this clone with a few counts. This rearrangement joins TRBV15 to TRBJ2-7; D call uncertain. Between the trimmed V and J ends, which lost 3 bases and 2 bases, there was a span of 11 bases. The CDR3 consists of 14 residues. Germline lookup yields CDR1 LNHNV and CDR2 YYDKDF (reference sequence). This chain's CDR3 is CATSSGLGPYEQYF. CDR3 DNA sequence: TGTGCCACCAGCAGTGGCTTAGGCCCCTACGAGCAGTACTTC.

The V gene is TRBV5-1, the J gene TRBJ2-7; 9 bases are a match to TRBD1. The V and J ends lost 2 bases and 2 bases, in that order; junction bases with no gene match: 2. The germline V gene has CDR1 SGHRS and CDR2 YFSETQ. The CDR3 has 14 residues. The CDR3 coding sequence is TGCGCCAGCAGCTTTCGGGACAGGGCCTACGAGCAGTACTTC. The encoded protein is CASSFRDRAYEQYF.

The chain employs TRBV6-1 and TRBJ2-3; 8 bases map to TRBD2. This CDR3 has 18 amino acids. CDR1 and CDR2 (germline): MNHNS, SASEGT. After removal of 0 bases from V and 5 bases from J, the junction contained 13 bases not matched to a gene. CDR3 DNA sequence: TGTGCCAGCAGTGAAGCCCTGGGGGCGGGGGGTTCCGGAGATACGCAGTATTTT. Amino acids: CASSEALGAGGSGDTQYF.

This sequence joins TRBV5-1 and TRBJ2-1; TRBD2 agrees at 9 bases. The CDR3 length is 15 residues. V gave up 7 bases and J gave up 0 bases; unmatched junction bases: 5. The germline CDR1 and CDR2 sequences are SGHRS and YFSETQ. The CDR3 region is CASGSSGSSYNEQFF. For the CDR3, the DNA is TGCGCCAGCGGAAGTAGCGGGAGCTCCTACAATGAGCAGTTCTTC.

The chain has TRBV20-1 and TRBJ2-3, with 7 bases lining up with TRBD1. The CDR3 extends over 14 amino acids. CDR1 and CDR2 (germline): DFQATT, SNEGSKA (reference sequence). V shed 5 bases and J 5 bases; nucleotides not matched to a gene: 10. CDR3: CSARRQGRGDTQYF. The CDR3 DNA sequence: TGCAGTGCTCGTCGACAGGGCAGGGGAGATACGCAGTATTTT.

This chain joins TRBV3-1 and TRBJ1-6; D is uncertain. Looked up from germline, CDR1 is LGHDT and CDR2 is YNNKEL (reference sequence). The germline V and J ends were trimmed by 0 bases and 6 bases, with 15 bases remaining between them. The CDR3 covers 17 residues. The CDR3: CASSQDLWANFNSPLHF. CDR3 DNA: TGTGCCAGCAGCCAAGATCTTTGGGCGAATTTTAATTCACCCCTCCACTTT.

This clone was counted a single time. The V gene is TRBV20-1, the J gene TRBJ2-1; 11 positions agree with TRBD2. CDR1 DFQATT and CDR2 SNEGSKA come from the germline V gene (reference sequence). CDR3 length: 15 amino acids. J gave up 5 bases and V 3 bases, and 6 bases lay outside the gene matches. The CDR3 is CSARRGTSGNNEQFF. The CDR3 bases are TGCAGTGCTAGGCGCGGGACTAGCGGAAACAATGAGCAGTTCTTC.

Within the sample, this clone is medium-sized (0.01 to 0.1%). The rearrangement uses TRBV12-3 or TRBV12-4 and TRBJ2-1, with D possibly being TRBD1 (5 bases). This CDR3 region has 16 residues. With 7 bases removed from V and 3 bases from J, the gap between germline ends came to 19 bases. The CDR3 region is CASTPRQPAFYNEQFF. CDR3 in DNA: TGTGCCAGCACTCCAAGACAGCCGGCCTTCTACAATGAGCAGTTCTTC.

This clone was detected only a few times. V usage is TRBV6-1 and J usage is TRBJ1-5; D is possibly TRBD1 (5 bases). Deletions cut 2 bases from V and 7 bases from J, with 18 bases between. Germline CDR1 is MNHNS and CDR2 is SASEGT. The CDR3 covers 16 residues. In DNA form, the CDR3 reads TGTGCCAGCAGTGAAAGGATCGGGCAGGGCGGGCAGCCCCAGCATTTT. This translates into CASSERIGQGGQPQHF.

The gene calls are TRBV7-8 and TRBJ2-7; 8 nucleotides line up with TRBD1. With V trimmed by 1 base and J by 2 bases, 4 bases remained unmatched. Germline V gene sequence: CDR1 SGHVS, CDR2 FQNEAQ. This CDR3 comprises 15 residues. The CDR3 loop reads CASSLDTGGPYEQYF. The CDR3, as DNA: TGTGCCAGCAGCTTAGATACAGGGGGACCCTACGAGCAGTACTTC.

This clone was recorded a few times. The chain recombines TRBV6-5 with TRBJ2-1, with D perhaps TRBD2 (6 bases). The CDR3 consists of 14 residues. CDR1 is MNHEY, CDR2 SVGAGI, per germline. Trimming stripped 0 bases from V and 7 bases from J, with 10 bases between. The CDR3 DNA reads TGTGCCAGCAGTTACTCCTTGCGGGGTAATGAGCAGTTCTTC. Encoded protein: CASSYSLRGNEQFF.

The rearrangement links TRBV7-3 to TRBJ2-7, with no clear D. Germline loops: CDR1 SGHTA, CDR2 FQGTGA. The CDR3 loop spans 15 amino acids. Deletions cut 5 bases from V and 4 bases from J, with 18 bases between. The CDR3 loop is CASSPGRALLYEQYF. CDR3 DNA sequence: TGTGCCAGCAGCCCAGGACGCGCCCTTTTGTACGAGCAGTACTTC. The variable domain in full, with the rest retrieved from reference TRBV7-3 and TRBJ2-7, is GAGVSQTPSNKVTEKGKYVELRCDPISGHTALYWYRQSLGQGPEFLIYFQGTGAADDSGLPNDRFFAVRPEGSVSTLKIQRTERGDSAVYLCASSPGRALLYEQYFGPGTRLTVT.

J is TRBJ1-2 and V is TRBV10-3; possible D gene TRBD1, 5 bases. This CDR3 region has 12 residues. CDR1 is ENHRY and CDR2 is SYGVKD in the germline V gene. Trimming removed 5 bases from V and 2 bases from J, with 6 bases in between. The CDR3 DNA follows: TGTGCCATCAGTTGGGGGAACTATGGCTACACCTTC. It encodes CAISWGNYGYTF.

This clone was seen only a few times. This sequence joins TRBV6-1 and TRBJ1-1; D not resolved. Trimming left V 6 bases short and J 6 bases short, with 17 bases between. The CDR3 sequence is 14 residues long. Germline loops: CDR1 MNHNS, CDR2 SASEGT. CDR3 sequence: CASRSRAVGAEAFF. The CDR3, as DNA: TGTGCCAGCAGATCGAGGGCGGTCGGCGCTGAAGCTTTCTTT.

CDR3: CASGKGSRNTGELFF. The CDR3 coding sequence is TGTGCCAGCGGTAAGGGGAGTCGGAACACCGGGGAGCTGTTTTTT. The chain joins TRBV19 to TRBJ2-2, with D perhaps TRBD1 or TRBD2 (5 bases each). CDR1 LNHDA and CDR2 SQIVND come from the germline V gene (reference sequence). V lost 9 bases and J 1 base, leaving 15 bases between the germline ends. This CDR3 comprises 15 residues.

As concerns this clone: The germline gene is not matched at one end of the junction; a read error may be the cause. The chain combines TRBV25-1 with TRBJ2-5; 7 bases line up with TRBD2. Germline CDR1 is MGHDK and CDR2 is SYGVNS. This CDR3 has 11 amino acids. The CDR3 nucleotides are TGTGCCAGCAGCGGAGGACTAGGCTTGAACTTC. It codes for CASSGGLGLNF.

The CDR3 sequence: CASRRASGNNEKLFF. In nucleotides, the CDR3 is TGTGCCAGTAGAAGGGCGTCGGGAAATAATGAAAAACTGTTTTTT. This rearrangement joins TRBV19 to TRBJ1-4; no clear D. This CDR3 spans 15 amino acids. Germline V gene data show CDR1 as LNHDA and CDR2 as SQIVND (reference sequence). V lost 6 bases, J lost 4 bases, and 15 bases lay in between.

This clone was recorded a few times. The V and J genes are TRBV27 and TRBJ1-2; D perhaps matches TRBD1 (5 bases). Between the trimmed V and J ends, which lost 5 bases and 4 bases, there was a span of 8 bases. The CDR3 totals 12 residues. Germline lookup yields CDR1 MNHEY and CDR2 SMNVEV (reference sequence). This CDR3 is CASSDSGYGYTF. CDR3 nucleotides: TGTGCCAGCAGTGACAGTGGCTATGGCTACACCTTC.